This T cell receptor beta chain was captured in a study of cytomegalovirus exposure and HLA in healthy donors. PCR primers comprised 60 Vbeta and 13 Jbeta primers. The assay was immunoSEQ multiplex PCR, and TCRdb's table has in-frame clones only and misses some. Among 130,000 or so clones listed, around 66% were seen once. Trimming removed 11 bases at V and 5 bases at J, with 14 bases between. The CDR3 totals 12 residues. Germline CDR1 is SNHLY and CDR2 is FYNNEI. The TCR comes from a woman aged 40-49 years in good health and CMV-seropositive. The chain is built from TRBV2 and TRBJ2-3; D gene uncertain. The sample was PBMCs. CDR3 region: CAAATFRDTQYF. DNA for the CDR3: TGTGCCGCAGCGACTTTTAGAGATACGCAGTATTTT.